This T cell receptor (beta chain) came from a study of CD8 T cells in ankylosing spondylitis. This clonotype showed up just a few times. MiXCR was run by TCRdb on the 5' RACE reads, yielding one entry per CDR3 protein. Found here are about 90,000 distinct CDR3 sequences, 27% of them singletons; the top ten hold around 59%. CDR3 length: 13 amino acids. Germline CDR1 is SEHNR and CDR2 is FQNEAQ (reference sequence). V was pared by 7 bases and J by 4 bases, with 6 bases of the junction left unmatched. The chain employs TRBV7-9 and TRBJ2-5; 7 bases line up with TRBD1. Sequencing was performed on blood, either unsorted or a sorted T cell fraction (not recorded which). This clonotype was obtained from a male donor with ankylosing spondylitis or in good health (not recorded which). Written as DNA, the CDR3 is TGTGCCAGCATCATGAGGACAGGAGAGACCCAGTACTTC. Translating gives CASIMRTGETQYF.